The 14 T cell receptor beta chains given below trace back to one sample, sequenced in a study of T cells after yellow fever vaccination. One entry per CDR3 protein results from TCRdb running MiXCR on the 5' RACE reads. The repertoire holds a few hundred thousand distinct CDR3 sequences, with around 5.2% as singletons. The sequencing here drew on CD4+ T cells sorted from PBMCs, taken on the day of the yellow fever booster vaccination. The origin of the receptors is a man between 18 and 35 years old who received the YFV17D yellow fever vaccine.

This clonotype was recorded many times. The chain recombines TRBV19 with TRBJ2-1, with TRBD2 matching 10 bases. CDR1 and CDR2 from the germline V gene are LNHDA and SQIVND (reference sequence). Trimming at V came to 6 bases and at J to 7 bases, leaving 9 bases not matched to a gene. This CDR3 has 15 residues. The chain's CDR3 is CASSPSGGALNEQFF. The CDR3 DNA sequence: TGTGCCAGTAGCCCCAGCGGGGGGGCCTTGAATGAGCAGTTCTTC.

This clonotype was observed at least ten times. The genes are TRBV20-1 and TRBJ1-5; D ambiguous. Germline values: CDR1 DFQATT, CDR2 SNEGSKA (reference sequence). The CDR3 spans 13 residues. Trimming cost V 5 bases and J 7 bases, with 15 bases left between them. The CDR3 region is CSASALSGQPQHF. The CDR3 DNA reads TGCAGTGCTTCGGCCTTATCGGGACAGCCCCAGCATTTT.

The gene calls are TRBV7-2 and TRBJ2-7; no clear D gene. V lost 5 bases, J lost 2 bases, and 7 bases lay in between. Germline assignment: CDR1 SGHTA and CDR2 FQGNSA. The CDR3 loop spans 12 amino acids. The DNA of the CDR3 is TGTGCCAGCAGCCTTCAACCCTACGAGCAGTACTTC. Protein: CASSLQPYEQYF.

The rearrangement uses TRBV12-3 or TRBV12-4 and TRBJ2-3; 12 nucleotides align to TRBD2. The CDR3 totals 16 residues. Losses at the gene ends were 6 bases for V and 3 bases for J; bases not matched to a gene: 7. The CDR3 is CASSRQLAGGTDTQYF. Written as DNA, the CDR3 is TGTGCCAGCAGCCGTCAACTAGCGGGGGGAACAGATACGCAGTATTTT.

This clonotype was seen more than once but under ten times. The chain uses TRBV6-2 or TRBV6-3 and TRBJ2-1; D possibly uses TRBD1 or TRBD2 (6 bases each). V lost 5 bases, J lost 3 bases, and 14 bases lay in between. Germline V gene data show CDR1 as MNHEY and CDR2 as SVGEGT. There are 15 residues in the CDR3. Written as DNA, the CDR3 is TGTGCCAGCAGTCCTGGGGGGCCTTTCTACAATGAGCAGTTCTTC. As protein: CASSPGGPFYNEQFF.

The chain carries TRBV11-2 and TRBJ1-2; 8 nucleotides align to TRBD1. Trimming took 0 bases from V and 4 from J; bases not matched to a gene: 4. The CDR3 length is 15 residues. Germline CDR1 is SGHAT and CDR2 is FQNNGV. The CDR3 protein is CASSLERTGTYGYTF. CDR3 bases: TGTGCCAGCAGCTTAGAACGGACAGGGACCTATGGCTACACCTTC.

Many counts were recorded for this clonotype. CDR3 coding DNA: TGTGCCAGCAGCAGAAACGGAGCCCCCCAGCATTTT. It is translated as CASSRNGAPQHF. The chain joins TRBV6-2 or TRBV6-3 to TRBJ1-5; D unresolved. This CDR3 region has 12 residues. The V gene lost 6 bases and the J gene lost 10 bases, with 13 bases spanning the gap. Germline V gene sequence: CDR1 MNHEY, CDR2 SVGEGT.

This sequence joins TRBV5-6 and TRBJ1-5; 9 nucleotides agree with TRBD1. CDR1 and CDR2 (germline): SGHDT, YYEEEE. V lost 5 bases, J lost 7 bases, and 7 bases stayed unmatched. The CDR3 consists of 14 residues. The CDR3 nucleotides are TGTGCCAGCAGTCCGGGACAGGGCCTCCAGCCCCAGCATTTT. It codes for CASSPGQGLQPQHF.

This clonotype turned up a few times. This rearrangement joins TRBV7-2 to TRBJ2-1, with 12 bases aligning to TRBD2. This CDR3 is built from 13 residues. V was clipped by 2 bases and J by 13 bases; unmatched bases: 3. The germline CDR1 and CDR2 sequences are SGHTA and FQGNSA. CDR3 DNA sequence: TGTGCCAGCAGCTTAACTAGCGGGGGGCCCCAGTTCTTC. Its translation: CASSLTSGGPQFF. Together with reference TRBV7-2 and TRBJ2-1, the CDR3 gives the full variable domain: GAGVSQSPSNKVTEKGKDVELRCDPISGHTALYWYRQSLGQGLEFLIYFQGNSAPDKSGLPSDRFSAERTGGSVSTLTIQRTQQEDSAVYLCASSLTSGGPQFFGPGTRLTVL.

This chain uses TRBV18 with TRBJ1-3; D gene uncertain. Germline assignment: CDR1 KGHSH and CDR2 LQKENI. This CDR3 contains 17 residues. V dropped 0 bases and J dropped 0 bases, with 12 bases sitting between them. The CDR3 DNA follows: TGTGCCAGCTCACCACCGGTCCGGGGAATCTCTGGAAACACCATATATTTT. Encoded protein: CASSPPVRGISGNTIYF.

V and J are TRBV11-3 and TRBJ1-6; TRBD1 aligns across 10 bases. V lost 0 bases, J lost 0 bases, and 11 bases stayed unmatched. The CDR3 runs to 21 residues. Germline V gives CDR1 SGHNT, CDR2 YENEEA. The CDR3 DNA follows: TGTGCCAGCAGCTTAGAATCCGGGACAGGGGTTCCCAGCTCCTATAATTCACCCCTCCACTTT. Translation gives CASSLESGTGVPSSYNSPLHF.

This clonotype was seen at least ten times. This sequence joins TRBV25-1 and TRBJ2-1; D unresolved. The length of the CDR3 is 11 residues. V was pared by 10 bases and J by 8 bases, with 12 bases between. CDR1 MGHDK and CDR2 SYGVNS come from the germline V gene. CDR3 nucleotide sequence: TGTGCCACCCTGCTCGGCGATGAGCAGTTCTTC. It translates to CATLLGDEQFF.

In this sample, this clonotype turned up many times. The chain employs TRBV20-1 and TRBJ2-1; no reliable D call. This CDR3 has 18 amino acids. Germline lookup yields CDR1 DFQATT and CDR2 SNEGSKA (reference sequence). Deletions cut 0 bases from V and 0 bases from J, with 18 bases between. For the CDR3, the DNA is TGCAGTGCTAGAGATCTCTTGAAGGGCGTTAGCTCCTACAATGAGCAGTTCTTC. Protein: CSARDLLKGVSSYNEQFF.

The chain has TRBV5-1 and TRBJ1-1; D not resolved. This CDR3 spans 16 amino acids. V lost 0 bases to trimming and J lost 0 bases, with 12 bases between them. Germline V gene lookup returns CDR1 SGHRS and CDR2 YFSETQ. As DNA, the CDR3 is TGCGCCAGCAGCTTGGGCACGGGGATCATGAACACTGAAGCTTTCTTT. Translating gives CASSLGTGIMNTEAFF.